This record concerns one T cell receptor beta chain sequence. The method was immunoSEQ multiplex PCR; TCRdb's version includes in-frame clones alone and lacks a portion of them. Of around 110,000 clones listed, around nine tenths are singletons. The data derive from a study of T cell changes during pregnancy in multiple sclerosis. Trimming removed 0 bases at V and 5 bases at J, with 7 bases between. There are 13 residues in the CDR3. The germline CDR1 and CDR2 sequences are ENHRY and SYGVKD. The clonotype was recovered from a female donor with multiple sclerosis, enrolled in a pregnancy study. J is TRBJ1-1 and V is TRBV10-3, with D unresolved. Specimen: peripheral blood, collected in the third trimester of pregnancy. The CDR3 DNA reads TGTGCCATCAGTGAGTCGGTCAGGACTGAAGCTTTCTTT. Translation: CAISESVRTEAFF.